This T cell receptor (beta chain) was profiled in a study of PD-L1 blockade in urothelial cancer. Study background: Between 0 and 3 prior chemotherapy regimens had been given to patients.

Generated by immunoSEQ multiplex PCR, the TCRdb table keeps only in-frame clones and is missing some. The sample has 30,000 to 40,000 clones; more than 35% are singletons. Germline assignment: CDR1 KGHSH and CDR2 LQKENI. The CDR3 extends over 15 amino acids. Between the trimmed V and J ends, which lost 7 bases and 7 bases, there was a span of 19 bases. This clonotype was sampled from a man aged 55-75 years with urothelial cancer. The sequenced sample was tumor tissue, obtained before atezolizumab (anti-PD-L1) treatment. The V and J genes are TRBV18 and TRBJ2-2; no reliable D call. The CDR3 reads CASWSADTGFGELFF. CDR3 nucleotide sequence: TGTGCCAGCTGGTCCGCAGACACCGGTTTCGGGGAGCTGTTTTTT.